These 6 T cell receptor beta chains came from one sample sequenced in a study of T cell changes during pregnancy in multiple sclerosis. Sequencing was performed with immunoSEQ multiplex PCR; in TCRdb, only in-frame clones are kept and a portion is missing. The sample holds approximately 48,000 clones, 80% to 95% seen once. The sample in question was CD4+ T cells from peripheral blood mononuclear cells, obtained after pregnancy. These receptor sequences come from a female donor with multiple sclerosis, enrolled in a pregnancy study.

The chain couples TRBV7-8 to TRBJ2-7; the match to TRBD1 covers 7 bases. Germline V gene data show CDR1 as SGHVS and CDR2 as FQNEAQ. V shed 5 bases and J 4 bases; nucleotides not matched to a gene: 8. The CDR3 totals 14 residues. This CDR3 reads CASSLRQGLYEQYF. The CDR3 DNA reads TGTGCCAGCAGCCTCCGACAGGGTTTATACGAGCAGTACTTC.

The gene calls are TRBV7-9 and TRBJ1-2, with a tentative D call TRBD1 (5 bases). Germline CDR1 and CDR2: SEHNR and FQNEAQ (reference sequence). The CDR3 spans 13 residues. V lost 5 bases, J lost 5 bases, and 12 bases lay in between. The CDR3: CASSPGQAYGYTF. The CDR3 nucleotides are TGTGCCAGCAGCCCCGGACAAGCTTATGGCTACACCTTC.

This rearrangement joins TRBV4-1 to TRBJ2-1; 7 bases fit TRBD2. The CDR3 extends over 17 amino acids. V shed 0 bases and J 2 bases; nucleotides not matched to a gene: 7. The V gene's germline CDR1 is MGHRA and CDR2 YSYEKL. The chain's CDR3 is CASSQEGGRLAYNEQFF. Here the CDR3 DNA reads TGCGCCAGCAGCCAAGAGGGAGGGAGATTGGCCTACAATGAGCAGTTCTTC.

The DNA for the CDR3 is TGTGCCAGCAGCGTAGCGCTAGCGGGGTACAATGAGCAGTTCTTC. The encoded protein is CASSVALAGYNEQFF. The chain recombines TRBV9 with TRBJ2-1; 9 positions match TRBD2. This CDR3 contains 15 residues. The junction had 2 bases not matched to a gene; V was cut back by 0 bases and J by 4 bases. Germline loops: CDR1 SGDLS, CDR2 YYNGEE.

CDR3 protein: CASSQDSTGTGARDTQYF. The CDR3 nucleotides are TGCGCCAGCAGCCAAGATTCGACCGGGACAGGGGCCCGAGATACGCAGTATTTT. The V gene is TRBV4-1, the J gene TRBJ2-3; 10 nucleotides agree with TRBD1. This CDR3 is 18 amino acids long. The trim removed 0 bases at V and 5 bases at J, leaving 11 bases unmatched. Germline CDR1 reads MGHRA; CDR2 reads YSYEKL.

This chain joins TRBV5-8 and TRBJ2-7; 9 nucleotides line up with TRBD1. CDR1 and CDR2 from the germline V gene are SGHTS and YDEGEE. The CDR3 loop spans 17 amino acids. Germline trimming cut 2 bases from V and 3 bases from J; bases unmatched to any gene: 12. Here the CDR3 reads CASSFGRSGQGRYEQYF. Here the CDR3 DNA reads TGTGCCAGCAGCTTCGGAAGGTCGGGACAGGGACGCTACGAGCAGTACTTC.